This record looks at one TCR beta chain sequence and its context. Profiling relied on immunoSEQ multiplex PCR, and the TCRdb table lists in-frame clones only, not all of them. This table has some 200,000 clones, 80% to 85% appearing once. This specimen belongs to a study of blood T cell repertoires in COVID-19. Germline V gene data show CDR1 as SGDLS and CDR2 as YYNGEE. Trimming took 0 bases from V and 4 from J; bases not matched to a gene: 6. This CDR3 contains 15 residues. The TCR originated in a woman aged 70-85 years with COVID-19, enrolled during active disease. This rearrangement joins TRBV9 to TRBJ1-1, with 7 bases matching TRBD1. Material: peripheral blood. The CDR3 region is CASSVATGAVTEAFF. CDR3 DNA: TGTGCCAGCAGCGTAGCTACAGGGGCGGTCACTGAAGCTTTCTTT.